Listed here are 6 T cell receptor beta chains from one sample, sequenced in a study of blood T cells in healthy people across ages. The use of a sample-barcoded 5' primer and a J-beta primer mix characterized a second PCR of roughly 6 to 11 cycles. TCRdb called the 5' RACE reads again in MiXCR, with one record for every CDR3 protein. The sample lists roughly 1,500,000 distinct CDR3 sequences; 30% to 35% were seen once. Material: blood. These receptors were collected from a woman in her 30s in good health.

This clonotype was observed a handful of times. The chain has TRBV29-1 and TRBJ2-3; 13 bases line up with TRBD2. Germline V lookup: CDR1 SQVTM, CDR2 ANQGSEA. Losses at the gene ends were 3 bases for V and 1 base for J; bases not matched to a gene: 10. The CDR3 runs 18 residues. DNA of the CDR3: TGCAGCGTTGACGGACTAGCGGGAGTCCCCGGCGGCACAGATACGCAGTATTTT. Protein: CSVDGLAGVPGGTDTQYF.

This sequence joins TRBV4-1 and TRBJ1-1; no clear D. Germline CDR1 and CDR2: MGHRA and YSYEKL. The CDR3 covers 16 residues. V lost 2 bases and J 0 bases, leaving 13 bases between the germline ends. The CDR3 sequence: CASSQTVWALNTEAFF. The DNA of the CDR3 is TGCGCCAGCAGCCAAACGGTCTGGGCATTGAACACTGAAGCTTTCTTT.

This clonotype came up many times. V and J are TRBV7-9 and TRBJ2-5; 7 nucleotides line up with TRBD2. This CDR3 contains 13 residues. Germline CDR1 and CDR2: SEHNR and FQNEAQ (reference sequence). The junction had 1 base not matched to a gene; V was cut back by 4 bases and J by 2 bases. This CDR3 reads CASSSSGQETQYF. CDR3 bases: TGTGCCAGCAGCTCTAGCGGACAAGAGACCCAGTACTTC.

This rearrangement joins TRBV5-1 to TRBJ2-2, with 11 positions matching TRBD2. The trim removed 8 bases at V and 7 bases at J, leaving 7 bases unmatched. Germline CDR1 SGHRS, CDR2 YFSETQ. The CDR3 sequence is 14 residues long. CDR3 nucleotide sequence: TGCGCCAGTGCGACTAGCGGGGTCGACGGGGAGCTGTTTTTT. As protein: CASATSGVDGELFF.

The chain recombines TRBV27 with TRBJ2-7; TRBD2 agrees at 10 bases. Looked up from germline, CDR1 is MNHEY and CDR2 is SMNVEV (reference sequence). V was clipped by 5 bases and J by 2 bases; unmatched bases: 9. The CDR3 runs 16 residues. For the CDR3, the DNA is TGTGCCAGCAGTCCTACCGGACTAGCGGCGACCTACGAGCAGTACTTC. It translates to CASSPTGLAATYEQYF.

The V and J genes are TRBV7-8 and TRBJ2-2, with D tentatively TRBD1 or TRBD2 (5 bases each). V was shortened by 4 bases and J by 3 bases, with 18 bases between the two germline ends. From germline, CDR1 is SGHVS and CDR2 FQNEAQ. The CDR3 consists of 17 residues. The CDR3 loop reads CASSYALGPADTGELFF. DNA for the CDR3: TGTGCCAGCAGCTACGCCTTGGGACCAGCTGACACCGGGGAGCTGTTTTTT.